This entry concerns a single T cell receptor (beta chain). Its antigen is unknown. Nothing much larger sits one base from this clone, and base qualities are not available. The immunoSEQ Assay, a bias-controlled multiplex PCR, was used to amplify TCRbeta CDR3 regions from genomic DNA. In the authors' own workflow: The number of nucleated cells in each sample was estimated by amplification of reference gene primers within the assay. To quantify the absolute abundance of each unique TCRbeta CDR3 rearrangement, sequence reads were collapsed and filtered. For each sample, productive Simpson clonality was calculated by taking the square root of Simpson's diversity index across productive rearrangements. TCRdb's version of the immuneACCESS table is confined to in-frame rearrangements and falls short of the full clone set. An unresolved V gene accounts for under half of the shortfall where checked; the remainder is of unknown origin. That table furnishes V, J and clone size, whereas the DNA furnished D and trimming. Present in this sample are 120,000 to 150,000 clones, over 70% of which were seen just once. The ten largest make up approximately 35% of the sample.

Taken from cysteine to phenylalanine, the CDR3 has 17 residues. Just CDR3 DNA is preserved here, 51 bases in frame from base 1. V is pared back by 5 bases and J by 0 bases, with 14 bases lying between the germline termini. The germline V gene sets CDR1 to SGHNT and CDR2 to YENEEA. The sample comes from a study of blood T cell repertoires in COVID-19 (dated by TCRdb to the early 2020s). Regarding the complete study: Samples from collaborators originated in the United States, Italy and Spain and spanned both the acute and convalescent phases of COVID-19. The material from the prospective study consisted of cDNA or gDNA derived from T cells, B-cell-depleted T cells, or PBMCs. The dataset comprised deeply sampled blood TCRbeta repertoires from subjects exposed to, actively infected with, or recovered from COVID-19. A freely available public database, intended as a resource for researchers studying the immune response to SARS-CoV-2, is where the repertoires were released. Samples were obtained from the ongoing ImmuneRACE study (first 160 participants) and from over 1,000 subjects provided by 6 global collaborators. Sample metadata almost always included a de-identified subject ID, COVID-19 status, age in years and sex. HLA class I and class II types, where available, came from metadata supplied by the sample provider rather than from assay-based typing.

A second Seattle source provided samples from volunteer blood donors who had recovered from COVID-19. Each collaborating institution followed its own protocols to collect whole blood in K2EDTA tubes. For TCRbeta analysis, collaborator samples were shipped as frozen whole blood, as isolated PBMCs, or as DNA extracted from either sample type. What the authors observed across the whole study: Clinical and demographic metadata were provided uncurated, with the amount varying by source and participant.

Recombination connected TRBV11-3 to TRBJ2-6, with TRBD1 perhaps the D gene, on 6 matching bases. Material for sequencing was peripheral blood. The clonotype originates from a man aged 50-60 years who had recovered from COVID-19. The CDR3 has the sequence CASSPGAPHSGANVLTF. The nucleotide sequence reads TGTGCCAGCAGCCCAGGGGCACCTCACTCTGGGGCCAACGTCCTGACTTTC.